The clone carrying this T cell receptor beta chain has only a few counts. Its antigen remains unknown. Findings and caveats of the study: The larger cohort examined one V-J beta rearrangement, not whole repertoires. Tumor Treg TCRs overlapped most with tumor naive CD4+ cells.

Each CDR3 protein is one row after TCRdb ran MiXCR on the 5' RACE reads. The table shows about 40,000 distinct CDR3 sequences, with approximately 19% occurring only once. V was cut by 4 bases and J by 3 bases, with 10 bases left in between. The CDR3 runs to 13 residues. Germline CDR1 and CDR2: SGDLS and YYNGEE. The chain carries TRBV9 and TRBJ2-5; D gene uncertain. The TCR sequence derives from a female donor with breast cancer. The source material was naive CD4+ T cells sorted from a lymph node. Indicated subset: naive CD4+ T cells, CD4+CD45RA+CD25-. CDR3 in amino acids: CASSTRPEETQYF. The CDR3 DNA follows: TGTGCCAGCAGCACACGGCCCGAAGAGACCCAGTACTTC.